This paragraph covers one TCR beta chain sequence. At one end the junction does not follow the germline gene, possibly because of a read error. This CDR3 is built from 16 residues. Germline assignment: CDR1 LGHNA and CDR2 YSLEER. This sample's RNA came from whole unsorted tissue. TCRbeta libraries were built with three rounds of nested PCR, modified from ARM-PCR. In TCRdb, the multiplex PCR reads were re-called with MiXCR into one record per CDR3 protein. This sample carries approximately 120,000 distinct CDR3 sequences, 75% of them seen once, and the ten largest clones take under 45%. The source of the sample is a study of tumor and adjacent non-tumor tissue in lung cancer. Study details: On average, productive TCRbeta reads reached about 4.17 million per sample.

Sequenced: lung tumor tissue. This receptor was identified in a woman aged 55-69 years with non-small cell lung cancer. J is TRBJ2-1 and V is TRBV4-3; possibly TRBD2 for D (6 bases). CDR3 sequence (DNA): TGCACCAGCAGCCAAGGAACTAGTGGGAGGTTGAATGAGCAGTTCTTC. Its translation: CTSSQGTSGRLNEQFF.